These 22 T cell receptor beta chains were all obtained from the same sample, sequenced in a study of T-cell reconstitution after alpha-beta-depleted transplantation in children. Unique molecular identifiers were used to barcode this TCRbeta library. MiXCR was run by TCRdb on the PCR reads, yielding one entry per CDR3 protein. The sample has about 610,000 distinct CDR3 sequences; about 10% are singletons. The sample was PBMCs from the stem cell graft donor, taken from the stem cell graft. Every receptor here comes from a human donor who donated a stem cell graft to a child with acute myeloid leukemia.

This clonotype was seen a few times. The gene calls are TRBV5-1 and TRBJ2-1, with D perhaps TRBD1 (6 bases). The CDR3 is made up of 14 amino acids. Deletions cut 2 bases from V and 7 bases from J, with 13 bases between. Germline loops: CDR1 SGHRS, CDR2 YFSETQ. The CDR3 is CASSFSGDTNEQFF. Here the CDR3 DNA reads TGCGCCAGCAGCTTCTCAGGGGACACTAATGAGCAGTTCTTC. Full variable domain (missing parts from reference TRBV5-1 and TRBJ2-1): KAGVTQTPRYLIKTRGQQVTLSCSPISGHRSVSWYQQTPGQGLQFLFEYFSETQRNKGNFPGRFSGRQFSNSRSEMNVSTLELGDSALYLCASSFSGDTNEQFFGPGTRLTVL.

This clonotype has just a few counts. The CDR3 is CASSALWEQYF. The CDR3 coding sequence is TGTGCCAGCAGCGCCCTCTGGGAGCAGTACTTC. The genes are TRBV7-2 and TRBJ2-7, with D unclear. The CDR3 has 11 amino acids. The germline CDR1 and CDR2 sequences are SGHTA and FQGNSA. The V end lost 5 bases, the J end lost 7 bases, and 9 bases lay between the germline ends.

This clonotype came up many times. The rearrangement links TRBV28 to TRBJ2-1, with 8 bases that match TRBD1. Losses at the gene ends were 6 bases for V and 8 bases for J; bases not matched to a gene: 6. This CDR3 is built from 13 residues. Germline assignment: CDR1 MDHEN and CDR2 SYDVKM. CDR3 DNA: TGTGCCAGCAGAACGACAGGGGCTGATGAGCAGTTCTTC. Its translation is CASRTTGADEQFF. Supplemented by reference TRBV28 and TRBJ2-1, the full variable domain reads DVKVTQSSRYLVKRTGEKVFLECVQDMDHENMFWYRQDPGLGLRLIYFSYDVKMKEKGDIPEGYSVSREKKERFSLILESASTNQTSMYLCASRTTGADEQFFGPGTRLTVL.

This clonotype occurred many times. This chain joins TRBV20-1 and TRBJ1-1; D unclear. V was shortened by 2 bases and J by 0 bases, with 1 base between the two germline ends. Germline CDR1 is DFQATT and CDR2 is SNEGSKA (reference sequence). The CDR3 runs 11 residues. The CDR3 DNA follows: TGCAGTGCTAGACTGAACACTGAAGCTTTCTTT. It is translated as CSARLNTEAFF.

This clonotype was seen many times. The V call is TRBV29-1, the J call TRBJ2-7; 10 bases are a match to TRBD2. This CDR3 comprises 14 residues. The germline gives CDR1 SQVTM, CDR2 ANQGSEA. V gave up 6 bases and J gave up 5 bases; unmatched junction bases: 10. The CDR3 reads CSVSSGLAKDEQYF. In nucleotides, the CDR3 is TGCAGCGTCTCTTCGGGACTAGCGAAAGACGAGCAGTACTTC.

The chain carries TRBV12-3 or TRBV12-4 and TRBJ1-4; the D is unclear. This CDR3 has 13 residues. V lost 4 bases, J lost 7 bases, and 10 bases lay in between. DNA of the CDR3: TGTGCCAGCAGTTCAGCCGAAGCTGAAAAACTGTTTTTT. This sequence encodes CASSSAEAEKLFF.

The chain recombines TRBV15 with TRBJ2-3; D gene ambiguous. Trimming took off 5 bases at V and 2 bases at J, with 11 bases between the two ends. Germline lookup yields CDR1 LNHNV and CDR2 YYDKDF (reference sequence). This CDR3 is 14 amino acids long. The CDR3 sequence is CATSDAQYTDTQYF. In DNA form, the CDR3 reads TGTGCCACCAGCGACGCTCAGTACACAGATACGCAGTATTTT.

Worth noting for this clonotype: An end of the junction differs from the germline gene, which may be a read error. CDR3 sequence: CAGSLAASGIAYPPYEQYF. The CDR3, as DNA: TGTGCCGGCAGCTTAGCGGCTAGCGGCATAGCTTATCCACCCTACGAGCAGTACTTC. The chain is built from TRBV7-2 and TRBJ2-7, with 7 bases fitting TRBD2. The CDR3 runs 19 residues. Germline loops: CDR1 SGHTA, CDR2 FQGNSA.

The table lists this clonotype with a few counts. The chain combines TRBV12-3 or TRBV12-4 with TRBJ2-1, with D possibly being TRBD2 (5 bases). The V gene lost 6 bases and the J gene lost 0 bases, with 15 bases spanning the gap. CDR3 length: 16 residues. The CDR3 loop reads CASRRAGESSYNEQFF. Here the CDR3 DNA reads TGTGCCAGCAGACGCGCCGGGGAGAGCTCCTACAATGAGCAGTTCTTC.

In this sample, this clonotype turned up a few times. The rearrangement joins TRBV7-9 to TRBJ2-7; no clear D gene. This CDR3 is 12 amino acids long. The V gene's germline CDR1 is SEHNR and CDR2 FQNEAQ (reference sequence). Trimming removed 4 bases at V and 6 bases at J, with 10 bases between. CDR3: CASSSLSLEQYF. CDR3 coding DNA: TGTGCCAGCAGCTCTTTGTCTCTCGAGCAGTACTTC.

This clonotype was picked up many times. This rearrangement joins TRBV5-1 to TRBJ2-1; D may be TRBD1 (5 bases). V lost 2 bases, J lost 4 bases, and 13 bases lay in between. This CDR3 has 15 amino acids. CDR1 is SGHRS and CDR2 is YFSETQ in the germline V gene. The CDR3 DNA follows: TGCGCCAGCAGCTTAGAGTCTAGGGGATACAATGAGCAGTTCTTC. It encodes CASSLESRGYNEQFF.

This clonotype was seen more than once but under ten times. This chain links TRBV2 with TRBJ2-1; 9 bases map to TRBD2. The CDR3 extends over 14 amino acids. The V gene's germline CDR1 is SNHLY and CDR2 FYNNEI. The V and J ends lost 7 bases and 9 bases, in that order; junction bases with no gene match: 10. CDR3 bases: TGTGCCAGCACCCCAAGGCGGGAGGGTGGTGAGCAGTTCTTC. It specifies CASTPRREGGEQFF. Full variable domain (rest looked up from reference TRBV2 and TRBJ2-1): EPEVTQTPSHQVTQMGQEVILRCVPISNHLYFYWYRQILGQKVEFLVSFYNNEISEKSEIFDDQFSVERPDGSNFTLKIRSTKLEDSAMYFCASTPRREGGEQFFGPGTRLTVL.

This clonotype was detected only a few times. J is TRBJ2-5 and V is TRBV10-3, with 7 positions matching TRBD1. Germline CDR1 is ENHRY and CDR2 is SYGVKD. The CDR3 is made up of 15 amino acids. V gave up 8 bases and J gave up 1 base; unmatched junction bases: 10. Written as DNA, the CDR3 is TGTGCCATCGCCATACAGGGGCAGGCCCAAGAGACCCAGTACTTC. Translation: CAIAIQGQAQETQYF.

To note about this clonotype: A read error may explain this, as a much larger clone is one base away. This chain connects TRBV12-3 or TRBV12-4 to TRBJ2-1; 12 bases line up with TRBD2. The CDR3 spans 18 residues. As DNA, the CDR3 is TGTGCCTGCAGTTCGTGGACTAGCGGGACCCGCTCCTACAATGAGCAGTTCTTC. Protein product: CACSSWTSGTRSYNEQFF.

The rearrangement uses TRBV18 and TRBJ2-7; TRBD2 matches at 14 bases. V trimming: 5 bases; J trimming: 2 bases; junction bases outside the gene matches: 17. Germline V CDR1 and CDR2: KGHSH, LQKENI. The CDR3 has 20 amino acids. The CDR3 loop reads CASSFSGTSGRGVQAYEQYF. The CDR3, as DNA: TGTGCCAGCTCATTTTCCGGGACTAGCGGGAGAGGCGTTCAGGCCTACGAGCAGTACTTC.

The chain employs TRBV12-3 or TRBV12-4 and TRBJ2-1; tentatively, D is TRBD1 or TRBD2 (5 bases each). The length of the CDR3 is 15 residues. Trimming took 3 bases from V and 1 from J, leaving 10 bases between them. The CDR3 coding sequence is TGTGCCAGCAGTTTCGGGACCACTTCCTACAATGAGCAGTTCTTC. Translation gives CASSFGTTSYNEQFF.

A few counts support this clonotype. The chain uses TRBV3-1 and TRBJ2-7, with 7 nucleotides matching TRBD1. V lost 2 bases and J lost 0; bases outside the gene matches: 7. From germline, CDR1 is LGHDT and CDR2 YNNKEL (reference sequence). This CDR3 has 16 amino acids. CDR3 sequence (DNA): TGTGCCAGCAGCCAAAAGGGACAGCCTAGCTCCTACGAGCAGTACTTC. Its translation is CASSQKGQPSSYEQYF.

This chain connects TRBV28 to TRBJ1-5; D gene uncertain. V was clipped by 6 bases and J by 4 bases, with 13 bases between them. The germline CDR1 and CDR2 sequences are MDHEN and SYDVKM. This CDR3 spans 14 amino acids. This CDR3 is CASSRTGDNQPQHF. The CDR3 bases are TGTGCCAGCAGCCGAACCGGGGATAATCAGCCCCAGCATTTT.

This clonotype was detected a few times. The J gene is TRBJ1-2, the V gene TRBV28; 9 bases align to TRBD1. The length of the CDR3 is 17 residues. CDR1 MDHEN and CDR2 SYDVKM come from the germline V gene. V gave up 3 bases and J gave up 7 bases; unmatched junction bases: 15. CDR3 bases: TGTGCCAGCAGTTTGGCGGGACAGGGTTGGCGTTCAAGTGGCTACACCTTC. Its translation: CASSLAGQGWRSSGYTF.

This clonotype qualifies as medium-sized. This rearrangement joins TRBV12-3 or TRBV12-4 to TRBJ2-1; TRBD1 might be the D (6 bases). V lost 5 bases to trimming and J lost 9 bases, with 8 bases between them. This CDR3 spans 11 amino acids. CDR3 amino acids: CASSLGGEQFF. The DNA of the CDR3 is TGTGCCAGCAGTCTAGGGGGTGAGCAGTTCTTC.

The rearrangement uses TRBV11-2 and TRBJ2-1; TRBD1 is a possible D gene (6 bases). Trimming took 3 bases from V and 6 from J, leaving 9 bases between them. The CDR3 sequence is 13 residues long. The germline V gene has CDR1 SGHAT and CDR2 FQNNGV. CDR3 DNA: TGTGCCAGCAGCTTCTTGACAGGCAATGAGCAGTTCTTC. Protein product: CASSFLTGNEQFF.

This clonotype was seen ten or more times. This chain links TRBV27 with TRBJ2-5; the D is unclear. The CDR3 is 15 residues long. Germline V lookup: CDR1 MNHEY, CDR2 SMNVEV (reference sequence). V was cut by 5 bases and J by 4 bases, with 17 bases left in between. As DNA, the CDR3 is TGTGCCAGCAGTCCCTCCCACCGCCCGTTAGAGACCCAGTACTTC. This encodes CASSPSHRPLETQYF.